The text below deals with one T cell receptor (beta chain). The antigen is unknown. UMIs and sample barcodes were carried by the TCR alpha and TCR beta cDNA libraries that 5'RACE produced using constant-segment primers. TCRdb used MiXCR to reprocess the 5' RACE reads, holding one entry per CDR3 protein. The sample lists around 450,000 distinct CDR3 sequences, 20% occurring once. This sample stems from a study of T-cell memory formation after mild COVID-19. General study points: Among clones peaking at day 37 in the second wave, SARS-CoV-2 specificity remained unconfirmed. A subset of responding clones appeared in pre-infection memory, suggesting cross-reactive memory joined. Contracting clones localized mainly to CM and EM when CD4+ and mainly to EMRA when CD8+.

V was cut by 4 bases and J by 3 bases, with 13 bases left in between. CDR3 length equals 14 residues. The germline CDR1 and CDR2 sequences are MGHDK and SYGVNS. The TCR sequence derives from an adult woman who had mild COVID-19 (a few samples of this study predate the infection). Cell type and time point are not known. Material for sequencing was PBMCs or a T cell subset sorted from them (not recorded which). The rearrangement links TRBV25-1 to TRBJ2-7; a weak D match, TRBD1 (6 bases). The CDR3 DNA reads as TGTGCCAGCAGTGTCCGGGACATTGACTACGAGCAGTACTTC. This gives the protein CASSVRDIDYEQYF.